This T cell receptor (beta chain) is from a study of T cell changes during pregnancy in multiple sclerosis. Looked up from germline, CDR1 is MNHNS and CDR2 is SASEGT. Trimming took off 8 bases at V and 1 base at J, with 12 bases between the two ends. The CDR3 totals 14 residues. Clones were sequenced by immunoSEQ multiplex PCR, and TCRdb holds only the in-frame ones, with some missing. The data contain 55,000 to 80,000 clones, 90% of them seen just once; the ten biggest clones take up over 7.5%. This clone was recorded once. The specimen was peripheral blood, collected after pregnancy. This receptor was obtained from a female donor in good health, enrolled as a control in a pregnancy study. The V and J genes are TRBV6-1 and TRBJ1-5; TRBD1 might be the D (5 bases). CDR3 sequence: CASSGGESNQPQHF. CDR3 DNA: TGTGCCAGCTCCGGGGGGGAAAGCAATCAGCCCCAGCATTTT.